This is a list of T cell receptor beta chains from one sample in a study of post-analysis software for immune sequencing data. TCRdb re-called the PCR reads through MiXCR, storing one row per CDR3 protein. The repertoire holds roughly 580,000 distinct CDR3 sequences, with 40% to 50% as singletons. Sample: blood. These receptors all come from a girl aged 10 to 17 with multiple sclerosis. CDR3s include the opening cysteine and the closing phenylalanine or tryptophan. The D gene is left open where the match is weak. Where a row states a size, it is once, few, many or the class of an expanded clone; other rows omit it.

V gene	D gene	J gene	clone size	CDR3 DNA	CDR3 protein
TRBV19	NA	TRBJ1-2	NA	TGTGCCAGTAGTATAGCGGCTAACTATGGCTACACCTTC	CASSIAANYGYTF
TRBV10-3	NA	TRBJ1-6	NA	TGTGCCATCGGGGGCTATAATTCACCCCTCCACTTT	CAIGGYNSPLHF
TRBV29-1	NA	TRBJ2-7	many	TGCAGCGTTTACACTTCTTACTACGAGCAGTACTTC	CSVYTSYYEQYF
TRBV13	TRBD1	TRBJ2-7	few	TGTGCCAGCAGCTCGGACAGGGGCGACGAGCAGTACTTC	CASSSDRGDEQYF
TRBV7-9	TRBD1	TRBJ1-2	few	TGTGCCAGCAGCCAAGCGCGGACAGGGGATGGCTACACCTTC	CASSQARTGDGYTF
TRBV18	TRBD1	TRBJ1-1	NA	TGTGCCAGCTTTCCCCAGGGGGGGAACACTGAAGCTTTCTTT	CASFPQGGNTEAFF
TRBV20-1	TRBD2	TRBJ2-5	NA	TGCAGTGCTAGAGTTACTAGCGGGGGGGGAGTCGAGACCCAGTACTTC	CSARVTSGGGVETQYF
TRBV11-2	NA	TRBJ2-1	few	TGTGCCAGCAGCCCCCAAACAGGCGATGAGCAGTTCTTC	CASSPQTGDEQFF
TRBV7-6	NA	TRBJ1-4	few	TGTGCCAGCAGGCCAAACGCAGGGGCAACTAATGAAAAACTGTTTTTT	CASRPNAGATNEKLFF
TRBV24-1	NA	TRBJ2-1	NA	TGTGCCACCAGTGACGGACGAGACTTGGGTACGGGTGAGCAGTTCTTC	CATSDGRDLGTGEQFF
TRBV6-4	NA	TRBJ2-1	NA	TGTGCCAGCAGTGCGTTGGGTTGGGGTGAGCAGTTCTTC	CASSALGWGEQFF
TRBV7-2	NA	TRBJ1-5	NA	TGTGCCAGCAGCTTAGCGGCGGCAGGGGTGAACAATCAGCCCCAGCATTTT	CASSLAAAGVNNQPQHF
TRBV5-1	NA	TRBJ1-2	NA	TGCGCCAGCAGCCCCAGGACAGTTTACTATGGCTACACCTTC	CASSPRTVYYGYTF
TRBV9	NA	TRBJ2-5	NA	TGTGCCAGCAGCGTAGACAACGGGTACCAAGAGACCCAGTACTTC	CASSVDNGYQETQYF